This T cell receptor beta chain came from a study of T cell changes during pregnancy in multiple sclerosis (dated by TCRdb to between 2018 and 2021). Turning to the overall study: The study examined how the T cell repertoire changed over the course of pregnancy in women with multiple sclerosis.

The CDR3 covers 14 residues, taking in both the cysteine and the phenylalanine. This entry keeps only the CDR3 DNA: 42 bases, framed from base 1. As encoded in the germline V gene, CDR1 is SGHTA while CDR2 is FQGNSA. A distance of 15 bases separates the germline ends of V and J, which lose 3 bases and 9 bases respectively. The library was made by the immunoSEQ multiplex PCR assay. Sourced from immuneACCESS, this table was stored by TCRdb with only in-frame sequences that have V and J called. A share of the clones is absent; for the studies checked, an unresolved V gene accounts for under half, and the remainder has no known explanation. The sample table lists approximately 88,000 clones, about 95% of them with a count of one. Together, the top ten hold more than 0.85% of the sample. Points on this clone: Its antigen is unknown. The input lacks base qualities; no much larger clone sits a single base away.

The TCR comes from a female donor with multiple sclerosis, enrolled in a pregnancy study. Source: peripheral blood, taken in the second trimester of pregnancy. The rearrangement combines TRBV7-2 with TRBJ1-5; TRBD1 could be the D gene, as 5 bases match. The CDR3 amino acid sequence is: CASSFGAESRPQHF. The nucleotide sequence reads as follows: TGTGCCAGCAGCTTTGGGGCCGAGAGTCGGCCCCAGCATTTT.